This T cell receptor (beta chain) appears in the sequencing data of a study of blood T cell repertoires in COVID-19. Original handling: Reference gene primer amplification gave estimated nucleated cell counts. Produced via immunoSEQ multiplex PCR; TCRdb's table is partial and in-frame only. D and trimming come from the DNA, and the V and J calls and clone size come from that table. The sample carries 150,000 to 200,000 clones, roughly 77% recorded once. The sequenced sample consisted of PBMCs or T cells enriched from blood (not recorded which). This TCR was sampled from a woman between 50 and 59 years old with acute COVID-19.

DNA for the CDR3: TGTGCCAGCAGCCCCCAAGCTAGGGGTTCCACTGAAGCTTTCTTT. This encodes CASSPQARGSTEAFF. The chain joins TRBV5-4 to TRBJ1-1, with D perhaps TRBD1 (5 bases). Looked up from germline, CDR1 is SGHNT and CDR2 is YYREEE (reference sequence). V shed 4 bases and J shed 4 bases, with 17 bases lying between them. CDR3 size: 15 residues.